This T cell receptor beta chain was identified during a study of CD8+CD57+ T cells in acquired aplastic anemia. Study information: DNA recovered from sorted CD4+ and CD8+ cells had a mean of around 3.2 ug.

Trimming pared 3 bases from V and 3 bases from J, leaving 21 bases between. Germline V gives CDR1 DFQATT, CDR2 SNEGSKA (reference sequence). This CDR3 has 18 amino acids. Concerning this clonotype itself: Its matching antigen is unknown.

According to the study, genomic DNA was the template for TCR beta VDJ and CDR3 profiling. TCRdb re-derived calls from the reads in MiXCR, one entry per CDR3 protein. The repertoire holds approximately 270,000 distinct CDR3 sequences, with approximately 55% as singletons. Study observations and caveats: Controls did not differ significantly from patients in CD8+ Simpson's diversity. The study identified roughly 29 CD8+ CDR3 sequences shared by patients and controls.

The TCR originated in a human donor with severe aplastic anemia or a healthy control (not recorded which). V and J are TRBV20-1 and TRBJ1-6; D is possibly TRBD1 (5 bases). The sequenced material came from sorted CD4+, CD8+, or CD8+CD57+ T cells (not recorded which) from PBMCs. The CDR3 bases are TGCAGTGCTAGTCGCGCCTCGGGACGCATCCACTATAATTCACCCCTCCACTTT. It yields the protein CSASRASGRIHYNSPLHF.